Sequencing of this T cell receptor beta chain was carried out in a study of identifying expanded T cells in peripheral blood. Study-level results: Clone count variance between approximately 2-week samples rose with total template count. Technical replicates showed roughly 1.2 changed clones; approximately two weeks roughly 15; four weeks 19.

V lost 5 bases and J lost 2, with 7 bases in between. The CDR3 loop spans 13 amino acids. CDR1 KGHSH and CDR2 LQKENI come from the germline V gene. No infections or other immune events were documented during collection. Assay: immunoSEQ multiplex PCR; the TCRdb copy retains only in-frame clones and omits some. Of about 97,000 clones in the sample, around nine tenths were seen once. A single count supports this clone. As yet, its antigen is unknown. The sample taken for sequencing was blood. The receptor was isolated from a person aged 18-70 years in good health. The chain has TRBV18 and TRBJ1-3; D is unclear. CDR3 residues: CASSAEAGNTIYF. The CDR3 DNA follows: TGTGCCAGCTCAGCCGAGGCTGGAAACACCATATATTTT.